This TCR beta chain was obtained from a study of early T cells in non-severe SARS-CoV-2 infection. CDR3 length: 18 amino acids. The germline gives CDR1 GTSNPN, CDR2 SVGIG (reference sequence). MiXCR, applied by TCRdb to the 5' RACE reads, yields one record per CDR3 protein. The table lists under 45,000 distinct CDR3 sequences, approximately 10% of them singletons, with roughly 9.7% in the top ten. Comment on this clonotype: At one of its ends the junction is not consistent with the germline gene, which may arise from a read error.

The sample consisted of whole blood. This clonotype was obtained from an adult who was a healthcare worker with PCR-confirmed SARS-CoV-2 infection or an uninfected control (not recorded which). The V call is TRBV30, the J call TRBJ2-4, with 9 nucleotides matching TRBD2. CDR3 amino acids: CARSWSFSGGVAKNIQYF. CDR3 nucleotide sequence: TGTGCCCGGAGTTGGAGCTTTAGCGGGGGCGTAGCCAAAAACATTCAGTACTTC.